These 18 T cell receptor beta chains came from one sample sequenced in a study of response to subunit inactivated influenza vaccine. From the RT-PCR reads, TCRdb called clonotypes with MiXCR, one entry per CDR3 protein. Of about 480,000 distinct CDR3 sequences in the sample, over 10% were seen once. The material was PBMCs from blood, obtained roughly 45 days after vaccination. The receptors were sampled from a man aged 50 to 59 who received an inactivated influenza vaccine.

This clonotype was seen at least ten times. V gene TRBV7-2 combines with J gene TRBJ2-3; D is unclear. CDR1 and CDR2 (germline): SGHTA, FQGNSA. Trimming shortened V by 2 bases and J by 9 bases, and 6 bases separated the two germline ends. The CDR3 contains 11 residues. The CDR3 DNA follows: TGTGCCAGCAGCTTAATAGGGACGCAGTATTTT. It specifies CASSLIGTQYF.

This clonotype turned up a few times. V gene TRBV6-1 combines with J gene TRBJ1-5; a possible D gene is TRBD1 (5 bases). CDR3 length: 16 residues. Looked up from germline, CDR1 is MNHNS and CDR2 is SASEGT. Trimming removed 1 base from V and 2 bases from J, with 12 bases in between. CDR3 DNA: TGTGCCAGCAGTGAAGACCAGGGATGGGGCAATCAGCCCCAGCATTTT. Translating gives CASSEDQGWGNQPQHF.

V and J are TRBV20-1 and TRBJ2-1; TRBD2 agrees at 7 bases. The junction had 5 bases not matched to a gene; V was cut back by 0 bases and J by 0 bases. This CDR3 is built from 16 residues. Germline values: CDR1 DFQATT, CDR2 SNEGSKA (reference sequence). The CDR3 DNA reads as TGCAGTGCTAGAGATCGGCGGGGGAGCTCCTACAATGAGCAGTTCTTC. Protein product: CSARDRRGSSYNEQFF.

CDR3 in amino acids: CASSVNDGLEGTQYF. The CDR3 DNA reads as TGTGCCAGCAGCGTAAACGATGGACTAGAGGGGACCCAGTACTTC. The chain joins TRBV9 to TRBJ2-5; 7 bases agree with TRBD2. V was clipped by 1 base and J by 7 bases; unmatched bases: 10. The V gene's germline CDR1 is SGDLS and CDR2 YYNGEE. The CDR3 is made up of 15 amino acids.

The CDR3 nucleotides are TGTGCCAGCAGTGGCGGCGGGACTAGCTCCTACGAGCAGTACTTC. Translating it yields CASSGGGTSSYEQYF. V and J are TRBV12-3 or TRBV12-4 and TRBJ2-7; 8 nucleotides line up with TRBD2. The CDR3 consists of 15 residues. Unmatched junction bases numbered 6, after V lost 5 bases and J lost 0 bases.

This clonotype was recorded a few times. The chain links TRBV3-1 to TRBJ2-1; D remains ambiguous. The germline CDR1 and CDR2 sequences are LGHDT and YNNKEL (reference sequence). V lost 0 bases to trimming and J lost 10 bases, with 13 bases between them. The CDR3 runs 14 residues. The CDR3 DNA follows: TGTGCCAGCAGCCAAGACAGTGAGCCCCGGGAGCAGTTCTTC. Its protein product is CASSQDSEPREQFF.

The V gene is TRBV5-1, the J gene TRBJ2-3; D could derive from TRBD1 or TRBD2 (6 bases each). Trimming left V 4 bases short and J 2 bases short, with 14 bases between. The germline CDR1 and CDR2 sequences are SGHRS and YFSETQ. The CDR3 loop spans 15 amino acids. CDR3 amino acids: CASSPARGATDTQYF. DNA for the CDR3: TGCGCCAGCAGCCCGGCGAGGGGGGCCACAGATACGCAGTATTTT.

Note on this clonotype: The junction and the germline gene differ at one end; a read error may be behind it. This CDR3 is CASSHSGTAVYEQYF. CDR3 nucleotides: TGTGCCAGCAGTCACTCCGGGACAGCAGTCTACGAGCAGTACTTC. The V and J genes are TRBV6-5 and TRBJ2-7; 7 bases are a match to TRBD1. Per the germline V gene, CDR1 is MNHEY and CDR2 is SVGAGI. The CDR3 has 15 amino acids.

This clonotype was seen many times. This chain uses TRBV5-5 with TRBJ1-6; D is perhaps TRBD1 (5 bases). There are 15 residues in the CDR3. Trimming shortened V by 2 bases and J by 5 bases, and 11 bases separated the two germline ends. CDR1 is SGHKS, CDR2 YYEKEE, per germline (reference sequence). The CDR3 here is CASSFSGYNNSPLHF. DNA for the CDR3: TGTGCCAGCAGCTTCTCAGGGTATAATAATTCACCCCTCCACTTT.

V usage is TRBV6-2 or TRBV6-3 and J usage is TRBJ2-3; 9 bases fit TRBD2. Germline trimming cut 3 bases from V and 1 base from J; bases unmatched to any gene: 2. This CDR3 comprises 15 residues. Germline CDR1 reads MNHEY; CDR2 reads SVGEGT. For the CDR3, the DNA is TGTGCCAGCAGTTATGGGACTAGCCGCACAGATACGCAGTATTTT. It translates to CASSYGTSRTDTQYF.

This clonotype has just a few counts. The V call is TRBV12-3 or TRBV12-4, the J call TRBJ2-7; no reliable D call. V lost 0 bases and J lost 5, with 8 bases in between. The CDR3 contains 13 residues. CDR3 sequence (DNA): TGTGCCAGCAGTTTAGCTCGGGCCCACGAGCAGTACTTC. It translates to CASSLARAHEQYF.

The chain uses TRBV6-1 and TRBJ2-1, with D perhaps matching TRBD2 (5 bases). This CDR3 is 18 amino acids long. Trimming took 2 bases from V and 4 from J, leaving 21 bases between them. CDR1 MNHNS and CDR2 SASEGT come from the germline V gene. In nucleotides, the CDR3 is TGTGCCAGCAGTGAAAGGTTGAGCGGTCGGCGAAAATACAATGAGCAGTTCTTC. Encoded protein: CASSERLSGRRKYNEQFF.

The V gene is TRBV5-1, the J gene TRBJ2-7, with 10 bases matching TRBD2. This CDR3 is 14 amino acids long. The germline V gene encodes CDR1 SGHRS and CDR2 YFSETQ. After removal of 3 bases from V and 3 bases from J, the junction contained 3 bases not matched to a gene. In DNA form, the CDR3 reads TGCGCCAGCAGCTCAGCGGGGGGGCTCTACGAGCAGTACTTC. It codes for CASSSAGGLYEQYF. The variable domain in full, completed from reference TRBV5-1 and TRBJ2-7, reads KAGVTQTPRYLIKTRGQQVTLSCSPISGHRSVSWYQQTPGQGLQFLFEYFSETQRNKGNFPGRFSGRQFSNSRSEMNVSTLELGDSALYLCASSSAGGLYEQYFGPGTRLTVT.

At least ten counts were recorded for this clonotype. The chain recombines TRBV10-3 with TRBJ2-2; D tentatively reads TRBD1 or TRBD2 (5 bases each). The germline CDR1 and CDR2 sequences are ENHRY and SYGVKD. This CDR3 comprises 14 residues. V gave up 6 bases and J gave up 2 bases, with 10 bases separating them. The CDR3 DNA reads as TGTGCCATCAGGGGACCGTTCAACACCGGGGAGCTGTTTTTT. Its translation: CAIRGPFNTGELFF.

The CDR3 loop reads CATSDVASPSYEQYF. The CDR3 nucleotides are TGTGCCACCAGTGACGTGGCCTCTCCCTCCTACGAGCAGTACTTC. This chain uses TRBV24-1 with TRBJ2-7; the D is unclear. Germline loops: CDR1 KGHDR, CDR2 SFDVKD. The CDR3 is 15 amino acids. V lost 4 bases to trimming and J lost 0 bases, with 12 bases between them.

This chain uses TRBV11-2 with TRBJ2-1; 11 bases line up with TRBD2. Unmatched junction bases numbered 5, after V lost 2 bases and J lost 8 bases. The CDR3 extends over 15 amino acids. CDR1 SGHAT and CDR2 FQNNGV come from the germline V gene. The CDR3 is CASSLLSGRGDEQFF. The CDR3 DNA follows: TGTGCCAGCAGCTTACTTAGCGGGAGGGGGGATGAGCAGTTCTTC.

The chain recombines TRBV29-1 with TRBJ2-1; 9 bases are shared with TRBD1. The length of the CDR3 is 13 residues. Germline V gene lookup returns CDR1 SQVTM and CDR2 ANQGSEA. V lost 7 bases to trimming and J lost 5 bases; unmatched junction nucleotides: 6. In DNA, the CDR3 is TGCAGCGCCGGGACAGGGTACCACAATGAGCAGTTCTTC. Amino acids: CSAGTGYHNEQFF.

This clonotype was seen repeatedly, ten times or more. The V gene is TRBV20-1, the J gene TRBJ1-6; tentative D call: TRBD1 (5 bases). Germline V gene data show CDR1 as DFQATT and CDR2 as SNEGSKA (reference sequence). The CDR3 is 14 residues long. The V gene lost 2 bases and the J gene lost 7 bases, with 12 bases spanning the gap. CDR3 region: CSARPRAGNSPLHF. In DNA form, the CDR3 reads TGCAGTGCTAGACCCAGGGCAGGAAATTCACCCCTCCACTTT.